A selection of T cell receptor beta chains follows, all from one sample in a study of T-cell memory formation after mild COVID-19. One entry per CDR3 protein, called by TCRdb with MiXCR from the 5' RACE reads. The repertoire includes 25,000 to 35,000 distinct CDR3 sequences, roughly 7% of them detected once, and around an eighth sits in the top ten. The specimen was PBMCs or a T cell subset sorted from them (not recorded which). The source of these receptors is an adult woman who had mild COVID-19 (a few samples of this study predate the infection). Cell type and time point are not known. The CDR3 runs from the conserved cysteine through the conserved F or W. Fields, in order: J gene, D gene, clone size, V gene, CDR3 DNA, CDR3 protein. The D gene is left open where the match is weak. The size field is filled for only some rows; it gives once, few, many or a size class.

J gene: TRBJ2-1
D gene: .
clone size: many
V gene: TRBV5-1
CDR3 DNA: TGCGCCAGCAGCTTGGTTGTTGGGCTGTCTAATGAGCAGTTCTTC
CDR3 protein: CASSLVVGLSNEQFF

J gene: TRBJ1-2
D gene: .
clone size: .
V gene: TRBV12-3/TRBV12-4
CDR3 DNA: TGTGCCAGCAGTTTGAACGGACATTATGGCTACACCTTC
CDR3 protein: CASSLNGHYGYTF

J gene: TRBJ1-1
D gene: TRBD1
clone size: many
V gene: TRBV29-1
CDR3 DNA: TGCAGCGTTCTGACAGGGGCGAACACTGAAGCTTTCTTT
CDR3 protein: CSVLTGANTEAFF

J gene: TRBJ2-5
D gene: TRBD2
clone size: many
V gene: TRBV7-2
CDR3 DNA: TGTGCCAGCAGCCTGGGACTAGCTCAAGAGACCCAGTACTTC
CDR3 protein: CASSLGLAQETQYF

J gene: TRBJ2-7
D gene: .
clone size: few
V gene: TRBV10-1
CDR3 DNA: TGCGCCAGCACAGAGGTACGGAGGTCCTACGAGCAGTACTTC
CDR3 protein: CASTEVRRSYEQYF

J gene: TRBJ2-2
D gene: .
clone size: many
V gene: TRBV19
CDR3 DNA: TGTGCCAGTTGGGTAGGTGGGATTGCGAACACCGGGGAGCTGTTTTTT
CDR3 protein: CASWVGGIANTGELFF

J gene: TRBJ2-7
D gene: TRBD2
clone size: many
V gene: TRBV5-5
CDR3 DNA: TGTGCCAGCAGCCGAACTAGCGGGGGGACCTACGAGCAGTACTTC
CDR3 protein: CASSRTSGGTYEQYF

J gene: TRBJ2-7
D gene: .
clone size: many
V gene: TRBV6-1
CDR3 DNA: TGTGCCAGCAGATTGGGGATCGACAGCCCCTACGAGCAGTACTTC
CDR3 protein: CASRLGIDSPYEQYF

J gene: TRBJ2-7
D gene: TRBD1
clone size: many
V gene: TRBV5-1
CDR3 DNA: TGCGCCAGCAGCTACCGACAGGGGCCCTACGAGCAGTACTTC
CDR3 protein: CASSYRQGPYEQYF

J gene: TRBJ2-4
D gene: TRBD2
clone size: many
V gene: TRBV2
CDR3 DNA: TGTGCCAGCAGTGAATTATCGAACCTTGGGGGGGGAAACATTCAGTACTTC
CDR3 protein: CASSELSNLGGGNIQYF

J gene: TRBJ2-7
D gene: .
clone size: many
V gene: TRBV23-1
CDR3 DNA: TGCGCCAGCAGTCAAACCCCCGGAGGGGAAATGAGCTCCTACGAGCAGTACTTC
CDR3 protein: CASSQTPGGEMSSYEQYF

J gene: TRBJ2-1
D gene: .
clone size: few
V gene: TRBV6-1
CDR3 DNA: TGTGCCAGCAGTGAAGTCACGGCAGTCTATTCCTACAATGAGCAGTTCTTC
CDR3 protein: CASSEVTAVYSYNEQFF

J gene: TRBJ2-3
D gene: TRBD2
clone size: many
V gene: TRBV20-1
CDR3 DNA: TGCAGTGCTAGAGATCTACTAGCGGGGACAGATACGCAGTATTTT
CDR3 protein: CSARDLLAGTDTQYF

J gene: TRBJ1-1
D gene: .
clone size: many
V gene: TRBV5-6
CDR3 DNA: TGTGCCAGCATCTTCTGGGGCTTGAACACTGAAGCTTTCTTT
CDR3 protein: CASIFWGLNTEAFF

J gene: TRBJ2-2
D gene: TRBD1
clone size: .
V gene: TRBV28
CDR3 DNA: TGTGCCAGCAGTTTGGGGACAGGGGGCCCCGGGGAGCTGTTTTTT
CDR3 protein: CASSLGTGGPGELFF

J gene: TRBJ1-2
D gene: .
clone size: many
V gene: TRBV7-2
CDR3 DNA: TGTGCCAGCAGATCCAATATACGCTACACCTTC
CDR3 protein: CASRSNIRYTF

J gene: TRBJ1-1
D gene: TRBD1
clone size: .
V gene: TRBV7-9
CDR3 DNA: TGTGCCAGCAGCTCGTATTCTGACAGGGGAATGGAAGCTTTCTTT
CDR3 protein: CASSSYSDRGMEAFF

J gene: TRBJ1-5
D gene: .
clone size: .
V gene: TRBV7-2
CDR3 DNA: TGTGCCAGCAGCTTAGTGGCCCTCCACAATGAGCCCCAGCATTTT
CDR3 protein: CASSLVALHNEPQHF

J gene: TRBJ2-3
D gene: .
clone size: many
V gene: TRBV6-1
CDR3 DNA: TGTGCCATCACGTTCATGGGGTCAGATACGCAGTATTTT
CDR3 protein: CAITFMGSDTQYF

J gene: TRBJ2-1
D gene: TRBD2
clone size: .
V gene: TRBV2
CDR3 DNA: TGTGCCAGCAGCTTCTACCGGGGACTAGCGGGAGACAATGAGCAGTTCTTC
CDR3 protein: CASSFYRGLAGDNEQFF

J gene: TRBJ2-3
D gene: .
clone size: many
V gene: TRBV4-1
CDR3 DNA: TGCGCCAGCAGCCATGGATCTGATACGCAGTATTTT
CDR3 protein: CASSHGSDTQYF

J gene: TRBJ1-6
D gene: TRBD1
clone size: medium-sized
V gene: TRBV5-6
CDR3 DNA: TGTGCCAGCAACTCCCGGACGGGGACAGGGTTTTCACCCCTCCACTTT
CDR3 protein: CASNSRTGTGFSPLHF

J gene: TRBJ1-2
D gene: TRBD1
clone size: many
V gene: TRBV5-1
CDR3 DNA: TGCGCCAGCAGCCCGGATGGACAGGCCACCGGTAACTATGGCTACACCTTC
CDR3 protein: CASSPDGQATGNYGYTF

J gene: TRBJ2-7
D gene: .
clone size: many
V gene: TRBV5-1
CDR3 DNA: TGCGCCAGCAGCTTGGCCCAAGGGGGTAGCTCCTACGAGCAGTACTTC
CDR3 protein: CASSLAQGGSSYEQYF

J gene: TRBJ2-3
D gene: TRBD2
clone size: many
V gene: TRBV14
CDR3 DNA: TGTGCCAGCAGCCAAGATGACGGGGGGGGCCGAGATACGCAGTATTTT
CDR3 protein: CASSQDDGGGRDTQYF

J gene: TRBJ2-7
D gene: .
clone size: many
V gene: TRBV27
CDR3 DNA: TGTGCCAGCAGTTGGGGGGCTACCTCCTACGAGCAGTACTTC
CDR3 protein: CASSWGATSYEQYF

J gene: TRBJ2-3
D gene: .
clone size: many
V gene: TRBV24-1
CDR3 DNA: TGTGCCACCAGTGATCCTCACCACGGCACAGATACGCAGTATTTT
CDR3 protein: CATSDPHHGTDTQYF

J gene: TRBJ2-5
D gene: .
clone size: many
V gene: TRBV24-1
CDR3 DNA: TGTGCCACCAGTGCCATGGGGTCAGGGGGGATCGAGACCCAGTACTTC
CDR3 protein: CATSAMGSGGIETQYF

J gene: TRBJ2-1
D gene: TRBD2
clone size: many
V gene: TRBV20-1
CDR3 DNA: TGCAGTGCTAGAAGCGGGAGGGTAAGCAATGAGCAGTTCTTC
CDR3 protein: CSARSGRVSNEQFF

J gene: TRBJ1-4
D gene: .
clone size: many
V gene: TRBV4-1
CDR3 DNA: TGCGCCAGCAGCCAAGGGGCGGGGGCAGGGGAAAAACTGTTTTTT
CDR3 protein: CASSQGAGAGEKLFF

J gene: TRBJ2-3
D gene: .
clone size: many
V gene: TRBV25-1
CDR3 DNA: TGTGCCAGCAGTGACGACCGGACAGTCGGGGATACGCAGTATTTT
CDR3 protein: CASSDDRTVGDTQYF

J gene: TRBJ1-2
D gene: TRBD1
clone size: many
V gene: TRBV3-1
CDR3 DNA: TGTGCCAGCAGCCAAGAACGAACAGGGGTCGTCGGCTACACCTTC
CDR3 protein: CASSQERTGVVGYTF

J gene: TRBJ1-1
D gene: TRBD1
clone size: many
V gene: TRBV3-1
CDR3 DNA: TGTGCCAGCAGCCATCCAAGGGGACAGGGCTCTCCGCGAACTGAAGCTTTCTTT
CDR3 protein: CASSHPRGQGSPRTEAFF

J gene: TRBJ2-7
D gene: TRBD2
clone size: many
V gene: TRBV9
CDR3 DNA: TGTGCCATGATCCTTGGGCGGGGGACTTTTTTC
CDR3 protein: CAMILGRGTFF

J gene: TRBJ2-1
D gene: .
clone size: few
V gene: TRBV7-2
CDR3 DNA: TGTGCCAGCAGCTCCGAGGACAGTATGTGGCTCGGGCAGTTCTTC
CDR3 protein: CASSSEDSMWLGQFF

J gene: TRBJ2-7
D gene: .
clone size: many
V gene: TRBV12-3/TRBV12-4
CDR3 DNA: TGTGCCAGCAGTCCTCGCCGCCTCTACGAGCAGTACTTC
CDR3 protein: CASSPRRLYEQYF

J gene: TRBJ2-3
D gene: TRBD2
clone size: few
V gene: TRBV5-4
CDR3 DNA: TGTGCCAGCAGCGGGACTATCTCTAGCACAGATACGCAGTATTTT
CDR3 protein: CASSGTISSTDTQYF

J gene: TRBJ1-6
D gene: .
clone size: .
V gene: TRBV21-1
CDR3 DNA: TGTGCCAGCCCTGCGACAGGGCACCATAATTCACCCCTCCACTTT
CDR3 protein: CASPATGHHNSPLHF

J gene: TRBJ1-5
D gene: .
clone size: many
V gene: TRBV5-1
CDR3 DNA: TGCGCCAGCAGCTCAGAGCTCAATCAGCCCCAGCATTTT
CDR3 protein: CASSSELNQPQHF